This T cell receptor (beta chain) was obtained from a study of blood T cell repertoires in COVID-19. The germline CDR1 and CDR2 sequences are SGHRS and YFSETQ. CDR3 length: 16 residues. Unmatched junction bases numbered 5, after V lost 0 bases and J lost 3 bases. Using immunoSEQ multiplex PCR, the repertoire was profiled, and TCRdb retains in-frame clones only, with some absent. The sample has approximately 72,000 clones, 88% seen once. The sequenced sample consisted of peripheral blood. This TCR was sampled from a man aged 45-60 years with acute or convalescent COVID-19. The chain combines TRBV5-1 with TRBJ2-5, with 10 bases lining up with TRBD2. The CDR3: CASSLGVAGGEETQYF. The CDR3 DNA sequence: TGCGCCAGCAGCTTGGGAGTAGCGGGGGGAGAAGAGACCCAGTACTTC.